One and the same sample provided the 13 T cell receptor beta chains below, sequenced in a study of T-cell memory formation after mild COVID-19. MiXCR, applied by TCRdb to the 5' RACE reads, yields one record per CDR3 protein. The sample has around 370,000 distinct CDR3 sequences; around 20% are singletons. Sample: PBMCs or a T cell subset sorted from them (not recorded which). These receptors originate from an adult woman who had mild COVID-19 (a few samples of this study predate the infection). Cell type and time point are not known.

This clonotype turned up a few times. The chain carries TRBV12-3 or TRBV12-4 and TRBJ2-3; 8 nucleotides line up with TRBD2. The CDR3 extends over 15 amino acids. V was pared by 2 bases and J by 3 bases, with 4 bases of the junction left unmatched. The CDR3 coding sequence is TGTGCCAGCAGTTTACGGCGGGGGGAAACAGATACGCAGTATTTT. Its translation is CASSLRRGETDTQYF.

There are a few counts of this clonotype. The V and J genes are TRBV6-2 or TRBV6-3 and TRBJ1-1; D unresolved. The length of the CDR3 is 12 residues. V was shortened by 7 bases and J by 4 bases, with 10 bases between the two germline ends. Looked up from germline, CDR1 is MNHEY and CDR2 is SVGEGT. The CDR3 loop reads CASTRPPTEAFF. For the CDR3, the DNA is TGTGCCAGCACCCGACCCCCCACTGAAGCTTTCTTT.

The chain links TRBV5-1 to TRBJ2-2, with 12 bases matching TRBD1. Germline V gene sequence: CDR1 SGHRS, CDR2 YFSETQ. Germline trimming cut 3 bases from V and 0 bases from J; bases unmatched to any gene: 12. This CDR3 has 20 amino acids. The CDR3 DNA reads TGCGCCAGCAGCTCAAGACCCGGGACAGGGGGCCTTACGAACACCGGGGAGCTGTTTTTT. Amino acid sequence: CASSSRPGTGGLTNTGELFF.

CDR3 in amino acids: CASSLRDPRRAFF. The CDR3 nucleotides read TGTGCCAGCAGTCTCAGGGATCCAAGGCGGGCTTTCTTT. V gene TRBV2 combines with J gene TRBJ1-1, with D perhaps matching TRBD1 (5 bases). The length of the CDR3 is 13 residues. CDR1 and CDR2 from the germline V gene are SNHLY and FYNNEI. V gave up 5 bases and J gave up 11 bases, with 18 bases separating them.

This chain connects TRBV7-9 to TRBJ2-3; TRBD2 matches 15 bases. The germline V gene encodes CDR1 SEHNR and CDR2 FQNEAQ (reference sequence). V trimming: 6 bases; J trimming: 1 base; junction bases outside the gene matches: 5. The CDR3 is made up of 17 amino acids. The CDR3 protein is CASSPGLAGGRTDTQYF. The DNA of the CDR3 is TGTGCCAGCAGTCCGGGACTAGCGGGGGGCCGCACAGATACGCAGTATTTT.

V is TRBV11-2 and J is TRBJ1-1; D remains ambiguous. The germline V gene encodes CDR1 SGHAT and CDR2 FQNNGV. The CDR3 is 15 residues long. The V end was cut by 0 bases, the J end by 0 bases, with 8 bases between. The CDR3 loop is CASSLEPGLNTEAFF. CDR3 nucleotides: TGTGCCAGCAGCTTAGAGCCTGGATTGAACACTGAAGCTTTCTTT.

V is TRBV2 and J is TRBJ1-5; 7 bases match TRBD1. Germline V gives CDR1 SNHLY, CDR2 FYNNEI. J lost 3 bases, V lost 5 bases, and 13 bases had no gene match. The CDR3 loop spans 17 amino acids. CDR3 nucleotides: TGTGCCAGCAGTCCCCCGACAGGGCGAGTGGACAATCAGCCCCAGCATTTT. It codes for CASSPPTGRVDNQPQHF.

CDR3 protein: CSPRLEDDNEQFF. The CDR3 bases are TGCAGCCCAAGACTAGAAGACGACAATGAGCAGTTCTTC. The genes are TRBV29-1 and TRBJ2-1; possibly TRBD2 for D (6 bases). Germline-derived CDR1 and CDR2 are SQVTM and ANQGSEA. The V end was cut by 8 bases, the J end by 5 bases, with 16 bases between. The CDR3 runs to 13 residues.

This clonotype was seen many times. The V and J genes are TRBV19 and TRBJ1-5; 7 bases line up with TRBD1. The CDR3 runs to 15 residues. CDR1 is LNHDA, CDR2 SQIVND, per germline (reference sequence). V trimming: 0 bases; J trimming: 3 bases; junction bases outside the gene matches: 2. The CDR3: CASSIDDRDNQPQHF. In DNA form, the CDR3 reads TGTGCCAGTAGTATAGATGACAGGGACAATCAGCCCCAGCATTTT.

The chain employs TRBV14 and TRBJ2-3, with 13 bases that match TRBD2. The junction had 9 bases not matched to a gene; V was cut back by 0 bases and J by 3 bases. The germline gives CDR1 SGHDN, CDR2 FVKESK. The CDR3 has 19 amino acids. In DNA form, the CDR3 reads TGTGCCAGCAGCCAAGAGGGGGCCATGGGACTAGCGGGAACAGATACGCAGTATTTT. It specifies CASSQEGAMGLAGTDTQYF.

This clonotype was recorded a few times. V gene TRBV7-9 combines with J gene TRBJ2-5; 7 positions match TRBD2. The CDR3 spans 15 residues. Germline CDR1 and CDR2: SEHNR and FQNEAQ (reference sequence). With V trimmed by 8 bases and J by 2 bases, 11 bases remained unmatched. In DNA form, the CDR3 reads TGTGCCAGCTCCCTGGCGGGAGAAGCACAAGAGACCCAGTACTTC. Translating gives CASSLAGEAQETQYF.

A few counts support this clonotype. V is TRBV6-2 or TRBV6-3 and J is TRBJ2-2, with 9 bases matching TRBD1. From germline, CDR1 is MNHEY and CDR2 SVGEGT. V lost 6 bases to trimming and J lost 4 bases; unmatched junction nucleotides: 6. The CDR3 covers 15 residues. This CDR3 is CASRRDRERTGELFF. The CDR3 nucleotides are TGTGCCAGCAGGAGGGACAGGGAACGCACCGGGGAGCTGTTTTTT.

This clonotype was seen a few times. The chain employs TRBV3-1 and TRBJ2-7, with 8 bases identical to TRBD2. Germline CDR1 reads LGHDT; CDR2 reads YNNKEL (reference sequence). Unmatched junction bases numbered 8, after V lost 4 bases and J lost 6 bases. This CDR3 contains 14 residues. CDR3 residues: CASSLVSGEGEQYF. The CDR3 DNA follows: TGTGCCAGCAGCCTGGTTAGCGGGGAAGGCGAGCAGTACTTC.